These T cell receptor beta chains were read from a single sample in a study of T-cell reconstitution after alpha-beta-depleted transplantation in children. TCRdb itself ran the PCR reads through MiXCR, one entry per CDR3 protein. The sample includes about 610,000 distinct CDR3 sequences, about 10% of them seen just once. The starting material was PBMCs from the stem cell graft donor, obtained from the stem cell graft. Every receptor here comes from a human donor who donated a stem cell graft to a child with acute myeloid leukemia. CDR3s include the opening cysteine and the closing phenylalanine or tryptophan. D genes are given only for firm matches. Size values are once, few and many counts, or a class for expanded clones, and some rows have none.

size: -; J: TRBJ2-7; D: -; V: TRBV20-1; DNA: TGCAGTGCTGTGTTGAGTGGAAAGGACGAGCAGTACTTC; CDR3: CSAVLSGKDEQYF
size: -; J: TRBJ1-3; D: TRBD1; V: TRBV4-1; DNA: TGCGCCAGCAGCTTACCGGGACAGTCTGGAAACACCATATATTTT; CDR3: CASSLPGQSGNTIYF
size: -; J: TRBJ2-5; D: TRBD2; V: TRBV9; DNA: TGTGCCAGCAGCGTAGCTAGCGGGGCGCAAGAGACCCAGTACTTC; CDR3: CASSVASGAQETQYF
size: few; J: TRBJ2-7; D: -; V: TRBV7-2; DNA: TGTGCCAGCAGCTTCCCGTTTGATCACGAGCAGTACTTC; CDR3: CASSFPFDHEQYF
size: many; J: TRBJ2-1; D: TRBD1; V: TRBV3-1; DNA: TGTGCCAGCAGCCTCAAACCGGGACAGGGGAATGAGCAGTTCTTC; CDR3: CASSLKPGQGNEQFF
size: many; J: TRBJ2-1; D: TRBD2; V: TRBV6-2/TRBV6-3; DNA: TGTGCCACTCAACTAGCGGGAGGGGGCAATGAGCAGTTCTTC; CDR3: CATQLAGGGNEQFF
size: -; J: TRBJ2-5; D: -; V: TRBV12-3/TRBV12-4; DNA: TGTGCCAGCAGCCGCAGGGGCGGCCGCGAGACCCAGTACTTC; CDR3: CASSRRGGRETQYF
size: few; J: TRBJ1-5; D: TRBD1; V: TRBV3-1; DNA: TGTGCCAGCAGCGCCCAGGGGGGAACATTGCCCCAGCATTTT; CDR3: CASSAQGGTLPQHF
size: -; J: TRBJ2-5; D: TRBD2; V: TRBV12-3/TRBV12-4; DNA: TGTGCCAGCAGGTGGACTAGCGGGACCCAGTACTTC; CDR3: CASRWTSGTQYF
size: few; J: TRBJ2-5; D: -; V: TRBV15; DNA: TGTGCCACCAGCAGAGTGAGACAGACCGACCAAGAGACCCAGTACTTC; CDR3: CATSRVRQTDQETQYF
size: -; J: TRBJ1-6; D: TRBD1; V: TRBV25-1; DNA: TGTGCCAGCAGTTCAGATCTCGGGACAGGGGTCAGCTCCTATAATTCACCCCTCCACTTT; CDR3: CASSSDLGTGVSSYNSPLHF
size: many; J: TRBJ2-1; D: TRBD2; V: TRBV11-2; DNA: TGTGCCAGCAGCTGGAGACTAGCGGCCGTCTACAATGAGCAGTTCTTC; CDR3: CASSWRLAAVYNEQFF
size: -; J: TRBJ2-1; D: TRBD1; V: TRBV7-9; DNA: TGTGCCAGCAGCCCAGAGGGGGCATATGGTGAGCAGTTCTTC; CDR3: CASSPEGAYGEQFF
size: few; J: TRBJ1-3; D: -; V: TRBV6-5; DNA: TGTGCCAGCTCTCGAGCCGGGGGGCCCTCTGGAAACACCATATATTTT; CDR3: CASSRAGGPSGNTIYF
size: many; J: TRBJ2-1; D: -; V: TRBV20-1; DNA: TGCAGTGCTAGAGATCCTAGACTTCTTTCAAATGAGCAGTTCTTC; CDR3: CSARDPRLLSNEQFF
size: -; J: TRBJ1-6; D: TRBD1; V: TRBV5-5; DNA: TGTGCCAGCAGCATAACAGGGGGAGATTCACCCCTCCACTTT; CDR3: CASSITGGDSPLHF
size: few; J: TRBJ1-5; D: -; V: TRBV5-8; DNA: TGTGCCAGCAGCCCCCCCCAGGGGCAAAAGGGGCAGCCCCAGCATTTT; CDR3: CASSPPQGQKGQPQHF
size: many; J: TRBJ2-1; D: -; V: TRBV20-1; DNA: TGCAGCTATTCGCCCGGGCCGATGTCCCCCAATGAGCAGTTCTTC; CDR3: CSYSPGPMSPNEQFF
size: few; J: TRBJ2-5; D: -; V: TRBV7-2; DNA: TGTGCCAGCAGCTTAGACGGGCGGGATCAAGAGACCCAGTACTTC; CDR3: CASSLDGRDQETQYF
size: many; J: TRBJ2-2; D: -; V: TRBV29-1; DNA: TGCAGCTCCCAGGGGTCGAACACCGGGGAGCTGTTTTTT; CDR3: CSSQGSNTGELFF
size: few; J: TRBJ2-1; D: TRBD2; V: TRBV29-1; DNA: TGCAGCGTTGAATGGGCGCTAGCGGGACCCTACAATGAGCAGTTCTTC; CDR3: CSVEWALAGPYNEQFF
size: few; J: TRBJ1-2; D: -; V: TRBV28; DNA: TGTGCCAGCAGTATACAGGGAAAAGACCTCTATGGCTACACCTTC; CDR3: CASSIQGKDLYGYTF
size: few; J: TRBJ2-5; D: -; V: TRBV4-3; DNA: TGCGCCAGCAGCCACAGCCAGGGAATAGCGGAGACCCAGTACTTC; CDR3: CASSHSQGIAETQYF
size: -; J: TRBJ2-4; D: -; V: TRBV20-1; DNA: TGCAGTGCAGGGGGACTAGCCAAAAACATTCAGTACTTC; CDR3: CSAGGLAKNIQYF
size: many; J: TRBJ2-1; D: TRBD2; V: TRBV29-1; DNA: TGCAGCGTTGAAGGTCCGGGGGGGAATGAGCAGTTCTTC; CDR3: CSVEGPGGNEQFF
size: many; J: TRBJ1-2; D: -; V: TRBV4-2; DNA: TGTGCCAGCAGCCAGGGAAGCGGTGGCTACACCTTC; CDR3: CASSQGSGGYTF
size: few; J: TRBJ2-7; D: TRBD2; V: TRBV10-3; DNA: TGTGCCATCAGCCCAAGGTCACTAGCGGGAGAATCGAGCGAGCAGTACTTC; CDR3: CAISPRSLAGESSEQYF
size: few; J: TRBJ2-2; D: -; V: TRBV2; DNA: TGTGCCAGCAGTGAGGAAGGGCAGGGGATCGCCGGGGAGCTGTTTTTT; CDR3: CASSEEGQGIAGELFF
size: -; J: TRBJ2-1; D: -; V: TRBV20-1; DNA: TGCAGTGCTAGAGAATCTGGGAGTAGGTACAATGAGCAGTTCTTC; CDR3: CSARESGSRYNEQFF
size: many; J: TRBJ2-7; D: TRBD2; V: TRBV12-3/TRBV12-4; DNA: TGTGCCAGCAGTCCTACTAGCGGGAGGGCCGACGAGCAGTACTTC; CDR3: CASSPTSGRADEQYF
size: -; J: TRBJ2-7; D: TRBD2; V: TRBV2; DNA: TGTGCCAGCAGTGAGCGGGAGAGTACGTACTACGAGCAGTACTTC; CDR3: CASSERESTYYEQYF
size: -; J: TRBJ1-3; D: -; V: TRBV30; DNA: TGTGCCTGGACACACTTCTCTGGAAACACCATATATTTT; CDR3: CAWTHFSGNTIYF